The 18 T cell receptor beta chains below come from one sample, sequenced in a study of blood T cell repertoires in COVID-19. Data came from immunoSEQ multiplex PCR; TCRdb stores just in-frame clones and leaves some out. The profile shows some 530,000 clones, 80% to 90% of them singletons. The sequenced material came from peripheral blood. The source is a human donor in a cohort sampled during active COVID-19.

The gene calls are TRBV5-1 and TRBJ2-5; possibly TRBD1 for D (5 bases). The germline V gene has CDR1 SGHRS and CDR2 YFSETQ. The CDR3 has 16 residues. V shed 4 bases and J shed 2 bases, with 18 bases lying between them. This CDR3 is CASSHYRPDQQETQYF. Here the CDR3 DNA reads TGCGCCAGCAGCCACTACAGGCCTGACCAGCAAGAGACCCAGTACTTC.

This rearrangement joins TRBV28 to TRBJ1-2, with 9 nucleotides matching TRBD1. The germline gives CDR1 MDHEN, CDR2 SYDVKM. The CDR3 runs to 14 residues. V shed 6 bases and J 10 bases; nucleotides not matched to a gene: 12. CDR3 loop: CASRRTGDPPIYTF. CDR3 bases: TGTGCCAGCAGGCGGACAGGGGACCCCCCCATCTACACCTTC.

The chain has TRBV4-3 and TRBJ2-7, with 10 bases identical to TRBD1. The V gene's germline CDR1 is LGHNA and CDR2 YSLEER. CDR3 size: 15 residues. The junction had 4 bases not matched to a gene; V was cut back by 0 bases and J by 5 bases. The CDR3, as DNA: TGCGCCAGCAGCCAAGAGGGGACAGGGGCAAACGAGCAGTACTTC. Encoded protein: CASSQEGTGANEQYF.

The CDR3 is CASSLSIVSRSSGGQFF. CDR3 in DNA: TGTGCCAGCAGCTTAAGTATAGTGTCGAGGTCCTCGGGGGGGCAGTTCTTC. The rearrangement joins TRBV7-8 to TRBJ2-1, with TRBD2 matching over 7 bases. The CDR3 has 17 residues. V shed 2 bases and J 12 bases; nucleotides not matched to a gene: 19. Germline V gene data show CDR1 as SGHVS and CDR2 as FQNEAQ.

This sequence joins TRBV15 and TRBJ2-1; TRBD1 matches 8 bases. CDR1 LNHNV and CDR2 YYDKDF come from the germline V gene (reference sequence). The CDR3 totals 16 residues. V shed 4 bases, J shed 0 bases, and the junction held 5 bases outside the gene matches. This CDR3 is CATSKGQVSSYNEQFF. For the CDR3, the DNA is TGTGCCACCAGCAAGGGACAGGTTAGCTCCTACAATGAGCAGTTCTTC.

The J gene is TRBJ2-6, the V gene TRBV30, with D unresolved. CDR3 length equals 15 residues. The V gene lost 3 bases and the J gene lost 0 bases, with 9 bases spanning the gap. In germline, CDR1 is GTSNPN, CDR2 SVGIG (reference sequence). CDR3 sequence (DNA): TGTGCCTGGAGACAGACAATCTCTGGGGCCAACGTCCTGACTTTC. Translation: CAWRQTISGANVLTF.

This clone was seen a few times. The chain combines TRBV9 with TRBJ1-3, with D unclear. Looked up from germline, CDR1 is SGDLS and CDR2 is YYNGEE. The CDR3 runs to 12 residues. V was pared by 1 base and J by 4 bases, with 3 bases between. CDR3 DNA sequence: TGTGCCAGCAGCGTACCGGGAAACACCATATATTTT. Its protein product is CASSVPGNTIYF.

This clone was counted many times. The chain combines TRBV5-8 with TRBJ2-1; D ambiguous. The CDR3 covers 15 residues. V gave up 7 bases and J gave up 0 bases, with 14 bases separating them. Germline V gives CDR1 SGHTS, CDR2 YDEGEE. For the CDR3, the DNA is TGTGCCAGCGACTCTATCTTAGGCTCCTACAATGAGCAGTTCTTC. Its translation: CASDSILGSYNEQFF.

The CDR3 DNA reads as TGTGCCAGTAGTATAGCGAGGGGGCTAGGCACTGAAGCTTTCTTT. Encoded protein: CASSIARGLGTEAFF. This chain uses TRBV19 with TRBJ1-1; 7 nucleotides line up with TRBD1. There are 15 residues in the CDR3. V lost 1 base to trimming and J lost 4 bases; unmatched junction nucleotides: 6. Per the germline V gene, CDR1 is LNHDA and CDR2 is SQIVND (reference sequence).

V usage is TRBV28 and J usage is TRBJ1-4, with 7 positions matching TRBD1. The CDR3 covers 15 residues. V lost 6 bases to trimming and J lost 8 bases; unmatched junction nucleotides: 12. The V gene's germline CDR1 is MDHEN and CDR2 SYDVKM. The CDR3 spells CASSLPQTGPEKLFF. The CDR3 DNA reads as TGTGCCAGCAGCCTCCCCCAGACAGGGCCCGAAAAACTGTTTTTT.

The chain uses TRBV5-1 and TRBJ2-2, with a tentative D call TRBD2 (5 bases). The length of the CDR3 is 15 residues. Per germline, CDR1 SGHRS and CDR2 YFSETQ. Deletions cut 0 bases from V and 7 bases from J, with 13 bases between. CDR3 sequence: CASSLATGSVGELFF. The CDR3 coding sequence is TGCGCCAGCAGCTTGGCCACGGGGTCGGTCGGGGAGCTGTTTTTT.

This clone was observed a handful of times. CDR3 region: CASSLQLAGVRDTQYF. CDR3 nucleotides: TGTGCCAGCAGTTTACAACTAGCGGGAGTGAGAGATACGCAGTATTTT. This chain uses TRBV28 with TRBJ2-3; 11 bases align to TRBD2. Trimming took 2 bases from V and 5 from J; bases not matched to a gene: 6. Germline V gives CDR1 MDHEN, CDR2 SYDVKM. There are 16 residues in the CDR3.

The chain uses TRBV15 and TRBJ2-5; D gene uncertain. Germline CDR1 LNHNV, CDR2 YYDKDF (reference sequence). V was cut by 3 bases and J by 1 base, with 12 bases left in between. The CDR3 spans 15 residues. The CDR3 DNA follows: TGTGCCACCAGCAGTGATTCGGGTTCCCAAGAGACCCAGTACTTC. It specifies CATSSDSGSQETQYF.

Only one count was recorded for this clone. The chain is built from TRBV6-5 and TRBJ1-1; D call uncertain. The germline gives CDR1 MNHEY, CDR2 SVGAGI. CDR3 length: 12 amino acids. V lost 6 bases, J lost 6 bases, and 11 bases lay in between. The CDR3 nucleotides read TGTGCCAGCAGATGGAGGGAGGCTGAAGCTTTCTTT. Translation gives CASRWREAEAFF.

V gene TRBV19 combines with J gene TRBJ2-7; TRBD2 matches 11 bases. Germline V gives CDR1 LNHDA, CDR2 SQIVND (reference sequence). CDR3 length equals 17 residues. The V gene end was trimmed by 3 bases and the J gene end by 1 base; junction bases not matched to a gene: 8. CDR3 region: CASSIWLAGGTSYEQYF. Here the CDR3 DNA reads TGTGCCAGTAGTATCTGGCTAGCGGGAGGAACATCCTACGAGCAGTACTTC. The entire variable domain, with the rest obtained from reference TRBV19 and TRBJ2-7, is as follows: DGGITQSPKYLFRKEGQNVTLSCEQNLNHDAMYWYRQDPGQGLRLIYYSQIVNDFQKGDIAEGYSVSREKKESFPLTVTSAQKNPTAFYLCASSIWLAGGTSYEQYFGPGTRLTVT.

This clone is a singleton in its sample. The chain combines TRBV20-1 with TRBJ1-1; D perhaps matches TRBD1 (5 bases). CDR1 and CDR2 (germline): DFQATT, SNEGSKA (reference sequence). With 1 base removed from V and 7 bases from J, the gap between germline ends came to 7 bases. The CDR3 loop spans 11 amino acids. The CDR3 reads CSARGTGEAFF. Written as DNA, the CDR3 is TGCAGTGCTAGAGGTACAGGTGAAGCTTTCTTT.

The CDR3 DNA sequence: TGTGCCAGCAGTATCTCAGGGGGGCCTCAGCCCCAGCATTTT. Translating it yields CASSISGGPQPQHF. The rearrangement joins TRBV28 to TRBJ1-5; TRBD1 agrees at 7 bases. V lost 5 bases, J lost 6 bases, and 7 bases stayed unmatched. CDR1 and CDR2 (germline): MDHEN, SYDVKM. The CDR3 extends over 14 amino acids.

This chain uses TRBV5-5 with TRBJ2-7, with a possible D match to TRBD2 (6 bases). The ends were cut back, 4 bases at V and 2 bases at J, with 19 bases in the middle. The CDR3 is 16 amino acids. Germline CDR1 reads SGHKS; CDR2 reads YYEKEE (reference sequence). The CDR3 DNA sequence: TGTGCCAGCAGCCTAGACCCCGGGACTGGAACCTACGAGCAGTACTTC. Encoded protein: CASSLDPGTGTYEQYF.